The 2 T cell receptor beta chains listed next were all sequenced from one sample in a study of T cell repertoires in cytomegalovirus infection. These TCRs' antigens remain unknown. TCRdb independently ran MiXCR on the reads; one entry per CDR3 protein. Of fewer than 850,000 distinct CDR3 sequences detected, approximately 32% appear once; the ten largest clones hold around 13%. Specimen: cultured CD8+ T cells from PBMCs, collected from culture after CMV antigen stimulation. These receptors all stem from a human donor in good health (CMV status not recorded). Some clones in this sample may be carry-over from other donors' samples.

This clonotype has more than one count but fewer than ten. The chain recombines TRBV7-9 with TRBJ2-7; D unresolved. The CDR3 extends over 13 amino acids. Trimming stripped 4 bases from V and 6 bases from J, with 13 bases between. In germline, CDR1 is SEHNR, CDR2 FQNEAQ (reference sequence). Written as DNA, the CDR3 is TGTGCCAGCAGCTCACGTACGGAATTCGAGCAGTACTTC. It encodes CASSSRTEFEQYF.

This clonotype was recorded many times. The chain has TRBV7-6 and TRBJ1-6; 9 nucleotides line up with TRBD1. The CDR3 contains 15 residues. The germline gives CDR1 SGHVS, CDR2 FNYEAQ. Unmatched junction bases numbered 2, after V lost 3 bases and J lost 5 bases. CDR3: CASSLGTGNNSPLHF. CDR3 nucleotide sequence: TGTGCCAGCAGCTTGGGGACAGGGAATAATTCACCCCTCCACTTT.